A single sample is the source of the 29 T cell receptor beta chains below, sequenced in a study of graft-versus-host responses after intestinal transplantation (dated by TCRdb to the early 2020s). Library prep was done by the immunoSEQ multiplex PCR assay. Entries here come from immuneACCESS through TCRdb and include only in-frame sequences with V and J called. Some clones fail to appear in such tables; in the studies checked, an unresolved V gene covers under half of the shortfall, and the cause of the remainder is unknown. In all, the sample holds tens of thousands of clones, and almost 95% of those were seen once. The ten largest clones represent over 40% of the sample. The sample in question was PBMCs, obtained around 270 days after intestinal transplant. These receptors all stem from a human patient who received an intestinal transplant, so some T cells may come from the graft donor.

The J gene is TRBJ2-7, the V gene TRBV7-9; D gene unclear. Trimming took off 8 bases at V and 5 bases at J, with 13 bases between the two ends. Germline lookup yields CDR1 SEHNR and CDR2 FQNEAQ (reference sequence). The CDR3 spans 12 residues. For the CDR3, the DNA is TGTGCCAGCGCCGCAGACTGGGACGAGCAGTACTTC. Translation: CASAADWDEQYF.

The chain is built from TRBV4-1 and TRBJ2-7; perhaps TRBD1 as D (7 bases). Germline V CDR1 and CDR2: MGHRA, YSYEKL. The V gene lost 4 bases and the J gene lost 1 base, with 23 bases spanning the gap. The CDR3 sequence is 18 residues long. The CDR3 nucleotides are TGCGCCAGCAGCCGGGGAAGCTTGGCGGGACAGATGTCCTACGAGCAGTACTTC. Translation gives CASSRGSLAGQMSYEQYF.

The V and J genes are TRBV2 and TRBJ2-3; 9 bases line up with TRBD2. CDR3 length equals 16 residues. CDR1 and CDR2 (germline): SNHLY, FYNNEI. V trimming: 7 bases; J trimming: 2 bases; junction bases outside the gene matches: 10. CDR3 in DNA: TGTGCCAGCAAAATCCGGCGGGAGGGCTTCACAGATACGCAGTATTTT. It encodes CASKIRREGFTDTQYF. Full variable domain (remainder filled in from reference TRBV2 and TRBJ2-3): EPEVTQTPSHQVTQMGQEVILRCVPISNHLYFYWYRQILGQKVEFLVSFYNNEISEKSEIFDDQFSVERPDGSNFTLKIRSTKLEDSAMYFCASKIRREGFTDTQYFGPGTRLTVL.

This chain uses TRBV28 with TRBJ2-7; D is perhaps TRBD2 (6 bases). CDR1 is MDHEN, CDR2 SYDVKM, per germline. The length of the CDR3 is 14 residues. Trimming removed 3 bases at V and 3 bases at J, with 12 bases between. The CDR3 sequence is CASSLDTGGYEQYF. DNA for the CDR3: TGTGCCAGCAGTTTGGATACCGGGGGCTACGAGCAGTACTTC.

This sequence joins TRBV7-8 and TRBJ2-3; D perhaps matches TRBD2 (6 bases). The CDR3 has 17 amino acids. V gave up 3 bases and J gave up 6 bases, with 22 bases separating them. Germline CDR1 is SGHVS and CDR2 is FQNEAQ. CDR3 region: CASSFSPSSRDLDTQYF. DNA for the CDR3: TGTGCCAGCAGCTTTTCCCCCTCGTCGCGGGACCTCGATACGCAGTATTTT.

This clone was seen just once. This chain connects TRBV30 to TRBJ1-6, with D possibly being TRBD1 (5 bases). V gave up 4 bases and J gave up 10 bases, with 8 bases separating them. The germline V gene encodes CDR1 GTSNPN and CDR2 SVGIG (reference sequence). The CDR3 sequence is 11 residues long. As DNA, the CDR3 is TGTGCCTGGAACGACAGATCACCCCTCCACTTT. Its protein product is CAWNDRSPLHF.

This chain links TRBV28 with TRBJ2-3; 11 bases map to TRBD2. Germline trimming cut 4 bases from V and 5 bases from J; bases unmatched to any gene: 8. CDR1 MDHEN and CDR2 SYDVKM come from the germline V gene. The CDR3 covers 16 residues. Here the CDR3 DNA reads TGTGCCAGCAGTTCCATTCTAGCGGGAGGAGGAGATACGCAGTATTTT. This translates into CASSSILAGGGDTQYF. The full variable domain, its missing parts supplied by reference TRBV28 and TRBJ2-3, is DVKVTQSSRYLVKRTGEKVFLECVQDMDHENMFWYRQDPGLGLRLIYFSYDVKMKEKGDIPEGYSVSREKKERFSLILESASTNQTSMYLCASSSILAGGGDTQYFGPGTRLTVL.

This rearrangement joins TRBV19 to TRBJ1-5, with D tentatively TRBD1 (6 bases). Germline V gene sequence: CDR1 LNHDA, CDR2 SQIVND (reference sequence). The CDR3 covers 15 residues. Trimming took 4 bases from V and 9 from J, leaving 19 bases between them. The CDR3 nucleotides are TGTGCCAGTAGTACGATCAGACAGGAAAGCCGGCCCCAGCATTTT. This gives the protein CASSTIRQESRPQHF. The full variable domain, in which reference TRBV19 and TRBJ1-5 provide the parts outside the CDR3, is DGGITQSPKYLFRKEGQNVTLSCEQNLNHDAMYWYRQDPGQGLRLIYYSQIVNDFQKGDIAEGYSVSREKKESFPLTVTSAQKNPTAFYLCASSTIRQESRPQHFGDGTRLSIL.

V usage is TRBV5-1 and J usage is TRBJ2-1, with D tentatively TRBD2 (6 bases). V lost 5 bases to trimming and J lost 0 bases, with 15 bases between them. Germline V gene data show CDR1 as SGHRS and CDR2 as YFSETQ. The CDR3 sequence is 16 residues long. CDR3 DNA sequence: TGCGCCAGCAGTCGGGACTTACAGAGCTCCTACAATGAGCAGTTCTTC. The encoded protein is CASSRDLQSSYNEQFF.

This chain joins TRBV18 and TRBJ1-4; 8 nucleotides line up with TRBD1. J gave up 5 bases and V 2 bases, and 25 bases lay outside the gene matches. The V gene's germline CDR1 is KGHSH and CDR2 LQKENI. This CDR3 contains 22 residues. DNA for the CDR3: TGTGCCAGCTCACCATTCGCGGAAACAACCGGACAGGGATTTTTGAGAAATGAAAAACTGTTTTTT. Protein sequence: CASSPFAETTGQGFLRNEKLFF. Supplemented by reference TRBV18 and TRBJ1-4, the full variable domain reads NAGVMQNPRHLVRRRGQEARLRCSPMKGHSHVYWYRQLPEEGLKFMVYLQKENIIDESGMPKERFSAEFPKEGPSILRIQQVVRGDSAAYFCASSPFAETTGQGFLRNEKLFFGSGTQLSVL.

The chain combines TRBV7-9 with TRBJ1-1, with TRBD1 identical over 7 bases. The ends lost 5 bases at V and 3 bases at J; junction bases unmatched: 15. The CDR3 loop spans 17 amino acids. In germline, CDR1 is SEHNR, CDR2 FQNEAQ (reference sequence). CDR3 DNA: TGTGCCAGCAGCCCTCGCGTCAGGGGGGATAGGTACACTGAAGCTTTCTTT. It is translated as CASSPRVRGDRYTEAFF.

The chain is built from TRBV27 and TRBJ2-3, with D perhaps matching TRBD1 (6 bases). The V gene's germline CDR1 is MNHEY and CDR2 SMNVEV (reference sequence). Trimming took 0 bases from V and 6 from J, leaving 19 bases between them. This CDR3 is 17 amino acids long. CDR3 nucleotides: TGTGCCAGCAGTTTATCGGGCAGGGGCAAGGAAGAGGATACGCAGTATTTT. Protein product: CASSLSGRGKEEDTQYF.

This clone is a singleton in its sample. The genes are TRBV2 and TRBJ2-1; 9 bases agree with TRBD2. The CDR3 is made up of 14 amino acids. Germline V gene sequence: CDR1 SNHLY, CDR2 FYNNEI. V trimming: 3 bases; J trimming: 15 bases; junction bases outside the gene matches: 12. CDR3 DNA: TGTGCCAGCAGTGATGGGGGGACTAGCCGGCGGAGGTTCTTC. Residues: CASSDGGTSRRRFF.

V is TRBV5-8 and J is TRBJ1-2; 7 nucleotides agree with TRBD1. CDR1 and CDR2 from the germline V gene are SGHTS and YDEGEE. The CDR3 sequence is 13 residues long. The ends lost 4 bases at V and 7 bases at J; junction bases unmatched: 7. CDR3 residues: CASSEGGPRGYTF. The DNA of the CDR3 is TGTGCCAGCAGCGAAGGGGGCCCCCGTGGCTACACCTTC.

The chain couples TRBV30 to TRBJ2-5, with TRBD1 matching 7 bases. The CDR3 runs 15 residues. V lost 2 bases and J lost 3; bases outside the gene matches: 9. CDR1 and CDR2 from the germline V gene are GTSNPN and SVGIG (reference sequence). The CDR3 protein is CAWSTGVGIEETQYF. Written as DNA, the CDR3 is TGTGCCTGGAGTACAGGGGTCGGGATTGAAGAGACCCAGTACTTC.

The rearrangement uses TRBV10-3 and TRBJ2-1; possibly TRBD2 for D (5 bases). The CDR3 spans 11 residues. Between the trimmed V and J ends, which lost 6 bases and 9 bases, there was a span of 9 bases. Per germline, CDR1 ENHRY and CDR2 SYGVKD. CDR3 in DNA: TGTGCCATCAGGGATAGCGTTGAGCAGTTCTTC. Encoded protein: CAIRDSVEQFF.

This clone showed up just a few times. CDR3 loop: CASSTEAFF. The CDR3 nucleotides are TGTGCCAGCAGCACTGAAGCTTTCTTT. The chain links TRBV21-1 to TRBJ1-1. TRBV21-1 is shown as a pseudogene. The CDR3 extends over 9 amino acids.

V usage is TRBV18 and J usage is TRBJ2-1; 11 bases map to TRBD2. The length of the CDR3 is 15 residues. Trimming at V came to 6 bases and at J to 11 bases, leaving 12 bases not matched to a gene. The germline V gene has CDR1 KGHSH and CDR2 LQKENI. The CDR3: CASSLTSGSSLQQFF. In DNA form, the CDR3 reads TGTGCCAGCTCGCTTACTAGCGGGAGCAGTTTACAGCAGTTCTTC. Combining the CDR3 with reference TRBV18 and TRBJ2-1 gives the whole variable domain NAGVMQNPRHLVRRRGQEARLRCSPMKGHSHVYWYRQLPEEGLKFMVYLQKENIIDESGMPKERFSAEFPKEGPSILRIQQVVRGDSAAYFCASSLTSGSSLQQFFGPGTRLTVL.

This clone was detected only once. The genes are TRBV4-2 and TRBJ2-1, with 12 positions matching TRBD2. CDR3 length: 17 residues. Looked up from germline, CDR1 is LGHNA and CDR2 is YNFKEQ. V gave up 4 bases and J gave up 6 bases; unmatched junction bases: 10. The CDR3 region has the DNA TGTGCCAGCAGCCCAAATCACCTAGCGGGAGGGATCAATGAGCAGTTCTTC. As protein: CASSPNHLAGGINEQFF.

The chain recombines TRBV5-1 with TRBJ1-5; 11 bases are a match to TRBD1. This CDR3 is built from 15 residues. V lost 4 bases to trimming and J lost 6 bases; unmatched junction nucleotides: 6. Germline V gene sequence: CDR1 SGHRS, CDR2 YFSETQ. The CDR3 protein is CASSPSGTGGQPQHF. CDR3 nucleotide sequence: TGCGCCAGCAGCCCCTCCGGGACAGGGGGTCAGCCCCAGCATTTT. The full variable domain, its missing parts supplied by reference TRBV5-1 and TRBJ1-5, is KAGVTQTPRYLIKTRGQQVTLSCSPISGHRSVSWYQQTPGQGLQFLFEYFSETQRNKGNFPGRFSGRQFSNSRSEMNVSTLELGDSALYLCASSPSGTGGQPQHFGDGTRLSIL.

V gene TRBV7-9 combines with J gene TRBJ2-5, with 10 bases fitting TRBD1. With 2 bases clipped from V and 3 bases from J, the junction kept 3 bases outside the gene matches. Germline V gene sequence: CDR1 SEHNR, CDR2 FQNEAQ (reference sequence). This CDR3 is 15 amino acids long. The CDR3 loop is CASSLRGTGEETQYF. In nucleotides, the CDR3 is TGTGCCAGCAGCTTAAGGGGGACAGGGGAAGAGACCCAGTACTTC.

This sequence joins TRBV27 and TRBJ2-1; 11 bases match TRBD2. The CDR3 loop spans 16 amino acids. V was clipped by 7 bases and J by 9 bases; unmatched bases: 14. Germline V gene data show CDR1 as MNHEY and CDR2 as SMNVEV (reference sequence). The CDR3 protein is CASNPGTSGRRGEQFF. CDR3 DNA sequence: TGTGCCAGCAATCCCGGGACTAGCGGTCGGAGGGGTGAGCAGTTCTTC.

The rearrangement joins TRBV5-1 to TRBJ2-7; 8 bases are shared with TRBD2. J lost 0 bases, V lost 6 bases, and 5 bases had no gene match. CDR3 length: 14 amino acids. Germline assignment: CDR1 SGHRS and CDR2 YFSETQ. The CDR3 region has the DNA TGCGCCAGCACCCCGGGGGGGAGCTCCTACGAGCAGTACTTC. Translating gives CASTPGGSSYEQYF.

V gene TRBV6-6 combines with J gene TRBJ2-7; the match to TRBD1 covers 10 bases. The CDR3 length is 15 residues. In germline, CDR1 is MNHNY, CDR2 SVGAGI (reference sequence). J lost 3 bases, V lost 2 bases, and 4 bases had no gene match. The chain's CDR3 is CASSYGTGEFYEQYF. The CDR3 nucleotides are TGTGCCAGCAGTTACGGGACAGGGGAATTCTACGAGCAGTACTTC.

There are a few counts of this clone. The junction shows a germline mismatch at one end, possibly a read error. This sequence joins TRBV10-3 and TRBJ2-3; the match to TRBD2 covers 7 bases. The CDR3 is made up of 15 amino acids. Germline lookup yields CDR1 ENHRY and CDR2 SYGVKD. CDR3 DNA: TGTGCCATCACTAGCGGCCAGAGTCGCACAGATGCGCAGTATTTT. Protein: CAITSGQSRTDAQYF.

The chain combines TRBV18 with TRBJ2-7; no definite D call. V lost 3 bases to trimming and J lost 4 bases, with 7 bases between them. CDR1 is KGHSH and CDR2 is LQKENI in the germline V gene. The CDR3 is 12 amino acids. Written as DNA, the CDR3 is TGTGCCAGCTCACCGGGTGCATACGAGCAGTACTTC. This translates into CASSPGAYEQYF.

The chain has TRBV2 and TRBJ2-7; 9 positions agree with TRBD2. The CDR3 length is 16 residues. From germline, CDR1 is SNHLY and CDR2 FYNNEI. The V segment lost 6 bases and the J segment 2 bases; nucleotides outside the gene matches: 11. The chain's CDR3 is CASRYSGTSSPYEQYF. The DNA of the CDR3 is TGTGCCAGCAGATATTCCGGGACTAGCAGCCCCTACGAGCAGTACTTC.

This clone has a single count. The chain couples TRBV5-5 to TRBJ1-2; possible D gene TRBD1, 5 bases. CDR3 length: 15 amino acids. Per germline, CDR1 SGHKS and CDR2 YYEKEE (reference sequence). Trimming removed 1 base at V and 2 bases at J, with 12 bases between. The CDR3 sequence is CASSLSGRRNYGYTF. CDR3 nucleotides: TGTGCCAGCAGCTTGTCAGGGCGGAGGAACTATGGCTACACCTTC. The full variable domain, in which reference TRBV5-5 and TRBJ1-2 provide the parts outside the CDR3, is DAGVTQSPTHLIKTRGQQVTLRCSPISGHKSVSWYQQVLGQGPQFIFQYYEKEERGRGNFPDRFSARQFPNYSSELNVNALLLGDSALYLCASSLSGRRNYGYTFGSGTRLTVV.

This clone was picked up one time. Written as DNA, the CDR3 is TGCGCCAGCAGCTCACCGGGACAGGGGGTGTTGAATGAGCAGTTCTTC. Its protein is CASSSPGQGVLNEQFF. V usage is TRBV5-1 and J usage is TRBJ2-1, with 11 bases fitting TRBD1. The J segment lost 7 bases and the V segment lost 3 bases, leaving 9 bases of the junction unmatched. The CDR3 loop spans 16 amino acids. Germline V CDR1 and CDR2: SGHRS, YFSETQ.